This TCR beta chain was sequenced during a study of naive and memory T cell subsets. The beta constant-region primer was an equimolar mix of two oligonucleotides covering TRBC1 and TRBC2. Nested alpha and beta constant-region primers with the SP2 primer drove four PCR rounds on ligated cDNA. MiXCR, run by TCRdb on the UMI-ligation and nested PCR reads, gives a single entry per CDR3 protein. The table has around 30,000 distinct CDR3 sequences, around 18% seen once. Germline values: CDR1 SGHAT, CDR2 FQNNGV. The CDR3 has 12 amino acids. Deletions cut 1 base from V and 5 bases from J, with 5 bases between.

This clonotype originated in a human donor in good health. The chain links TRBV11-2 to TRBJ1-2; unclear D gene. Material for sequencing was effector memory CD4+ T cells from blood. Subset in this sample: effector memory, CD45RA- CD27-. CDR3 coding DNA: TGTGCCAGCAGCTTAGGTTCTTATGGCTACACCTTC. Protein sequence: CASSLGSYGYTF.